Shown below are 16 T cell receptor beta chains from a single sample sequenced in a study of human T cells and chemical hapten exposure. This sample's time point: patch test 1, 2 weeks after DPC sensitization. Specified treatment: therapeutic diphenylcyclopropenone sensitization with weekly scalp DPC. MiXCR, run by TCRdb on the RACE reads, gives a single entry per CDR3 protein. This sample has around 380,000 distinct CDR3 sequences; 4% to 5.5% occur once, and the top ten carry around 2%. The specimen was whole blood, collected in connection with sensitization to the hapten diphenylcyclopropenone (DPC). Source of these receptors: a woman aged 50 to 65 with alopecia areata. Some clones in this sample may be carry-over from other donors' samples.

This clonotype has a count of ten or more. CDR3 residues: CSARDLRDSSYEQYF. The DNA of the CDR3 is TGCAGTGCTAGAGATCTAAGGGACAGCTCCTACGAGCAGTACTTC. The rearrangement links TRBV20-1 to TRBJ2-7, with 7 bases that match TRBD1. Germline loops: CDR1 DFQATT, CDR2 SNEGSKA (reference sequence). This CDR3 spans 15 amino acids. The J segment lost 0 bases and the V segment lost 0 bases, leaving 5 bases of the junction unmatched.

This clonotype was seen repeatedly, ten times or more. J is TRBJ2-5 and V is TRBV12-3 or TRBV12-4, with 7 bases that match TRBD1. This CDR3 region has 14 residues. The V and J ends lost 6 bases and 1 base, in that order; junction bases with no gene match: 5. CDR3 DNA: TGTGCCAGCAGCCCGGGGACAGTCCAAGAGACCCAGTACTTC. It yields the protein CASSPGTVQETQYF.

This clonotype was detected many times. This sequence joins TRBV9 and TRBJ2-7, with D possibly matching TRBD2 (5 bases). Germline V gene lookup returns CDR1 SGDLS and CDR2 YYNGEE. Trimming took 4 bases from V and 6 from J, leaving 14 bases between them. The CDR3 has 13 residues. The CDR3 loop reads CASSQVSGVEQYF. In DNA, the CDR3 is TGTGCCAGCAGCCAAGTCTCCGGGGTCGAGCAGTACTTC. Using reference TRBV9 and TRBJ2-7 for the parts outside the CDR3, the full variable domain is DSGVTQTPKHLITATGQRVTLRCSPRSGDLSVYWYQQSLDQGLQFLIQYYNGEERAKGNILERFSAQQFPDLHSELNLSSLELGDSALYFCASSQVSGVEQYFGPGTRLTVT.

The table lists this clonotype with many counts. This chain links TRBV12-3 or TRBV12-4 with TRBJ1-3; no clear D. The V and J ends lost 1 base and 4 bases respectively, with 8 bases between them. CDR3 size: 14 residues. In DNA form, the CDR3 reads TGTGCCAGCAGTTTAGGCGGAGACGGAAACACCATATATTTT. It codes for CASSLGGDGNTIYF.

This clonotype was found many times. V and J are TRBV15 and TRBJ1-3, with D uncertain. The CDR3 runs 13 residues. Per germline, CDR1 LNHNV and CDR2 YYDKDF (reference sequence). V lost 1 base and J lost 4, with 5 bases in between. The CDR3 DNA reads TGTGCCACCAGCAGAGGTCTAGGAAACACCATATATTTT. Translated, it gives CATSRGLGNTIYF.

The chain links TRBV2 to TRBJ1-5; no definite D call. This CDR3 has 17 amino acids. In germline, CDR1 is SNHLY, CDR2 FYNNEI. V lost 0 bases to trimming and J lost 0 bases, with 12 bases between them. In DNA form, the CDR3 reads TGTGCCAGCAGTGAAGCACCCGGTCAGACTAGCAATCAGCCCCAGCATTTT. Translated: CASSEAPGQTSNQPQHF.

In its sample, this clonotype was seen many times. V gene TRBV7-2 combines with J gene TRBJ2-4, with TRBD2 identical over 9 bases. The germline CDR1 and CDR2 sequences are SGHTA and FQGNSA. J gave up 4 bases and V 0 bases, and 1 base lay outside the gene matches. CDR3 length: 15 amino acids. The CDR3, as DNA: TGTGCCAGCAGCTTAGCCACTAGCGGGAAAAACATTCAGTACTTC. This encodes CASSLATSGKNIQYF.

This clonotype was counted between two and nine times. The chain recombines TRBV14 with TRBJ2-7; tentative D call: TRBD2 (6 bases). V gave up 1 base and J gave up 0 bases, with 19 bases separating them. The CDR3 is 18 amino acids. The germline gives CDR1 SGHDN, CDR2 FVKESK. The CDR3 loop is CASSQGRFRGTLSYEQYF. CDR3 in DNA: TGTGCCAGCAGCCAAGGAAGATTCCGGGGGACGCTCTCCTACGAGCAGTACTTC. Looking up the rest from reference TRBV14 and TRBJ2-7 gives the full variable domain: EAGVTQFPSHSVIEKGQTVTLRCDPISGHDNLYWYRRVMGKEIKFLLHFVKESKQDESGMPNNRFLAERTGGTYSTLKVQPAELEDSGVYFCASSQGRFRGTLSYEQYFGPGTRLTVT.

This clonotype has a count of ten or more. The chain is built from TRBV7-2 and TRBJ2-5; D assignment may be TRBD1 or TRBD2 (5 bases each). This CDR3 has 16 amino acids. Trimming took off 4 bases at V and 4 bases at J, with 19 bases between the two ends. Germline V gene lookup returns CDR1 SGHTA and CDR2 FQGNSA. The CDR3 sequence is CASSWISGTFGETQYF. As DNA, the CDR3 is TGTGCCAGCAGCTGGATCTCCGGGACCTTCGGAGAGACCCAGTACTTC.

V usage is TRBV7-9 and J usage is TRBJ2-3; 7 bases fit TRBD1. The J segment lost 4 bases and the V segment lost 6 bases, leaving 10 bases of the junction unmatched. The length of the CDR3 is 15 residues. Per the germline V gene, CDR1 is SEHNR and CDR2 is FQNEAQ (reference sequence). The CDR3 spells CASRPEQGSADTQYF. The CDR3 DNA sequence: TGTGCCAGCAGGCCTGAACAGGGGAGCGCAGATACGCAGTATTTT. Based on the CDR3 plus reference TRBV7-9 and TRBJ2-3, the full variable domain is DTGVSQNPRHKITKRGQNVTFRCDPISEHNRLYWYRQTLGQGPEFLTYFQNEAQLEKSRLLSDRFSAERPKGSFSTLEIQRTEQGDSAMYLCASRPEQGSADTQYFGPGTRLTVL.

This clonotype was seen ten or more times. This CDR3 reads CASSPSGREFGNEQFF. The CDR3 nucleotides are TGTGCCAGCAGCCCCTCGGGCAGGGAATTCGGAAATGAGCAGTTCTTC. The chain combines TRBV12-3 or TRBV12-4 with TRBJ2-1, with D possibly TRBD1 on 5 matching bases. The CDR3 covers 16 residues. Between the trimmed V and J ends, which lost 6 bases and 7 bases, there was a span of 22 bases.

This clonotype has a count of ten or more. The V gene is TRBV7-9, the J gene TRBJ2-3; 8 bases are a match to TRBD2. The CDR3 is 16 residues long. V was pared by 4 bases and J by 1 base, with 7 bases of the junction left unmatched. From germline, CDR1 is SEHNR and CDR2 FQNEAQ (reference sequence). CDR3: CASSSPVSGGTDTQYF. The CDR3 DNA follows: TGTGCCAGCAGCTCCCCCGTTAGCGGGGGCACAGATACGCAGTATTTT.

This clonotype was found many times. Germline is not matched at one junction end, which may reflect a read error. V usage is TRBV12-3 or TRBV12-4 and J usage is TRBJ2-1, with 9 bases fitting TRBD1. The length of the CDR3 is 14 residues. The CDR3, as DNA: TGTGCCAGCAATTTAGGGACAGGGAGGAATGAGCAGTTCTTC. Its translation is CASNLGTGRNEQFF.

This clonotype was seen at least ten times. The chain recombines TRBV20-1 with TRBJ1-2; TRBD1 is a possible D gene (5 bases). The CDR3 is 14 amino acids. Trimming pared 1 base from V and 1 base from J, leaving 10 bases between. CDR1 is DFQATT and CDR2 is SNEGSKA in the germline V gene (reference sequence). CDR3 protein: CSARVGAVNYGYTF. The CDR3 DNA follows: TGCAGTGCTAGAGTTGGGGCAGTTAACTATGGCTACACCTTC.

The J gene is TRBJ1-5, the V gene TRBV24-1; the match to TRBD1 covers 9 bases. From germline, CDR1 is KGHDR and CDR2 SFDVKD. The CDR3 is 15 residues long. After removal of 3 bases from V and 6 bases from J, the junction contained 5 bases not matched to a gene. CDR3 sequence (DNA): TGTGCCACCAGTGATGCCGGGACAGGGTTTCAGCCCCAGCATTTT. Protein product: CATSDAGTGFQPQHF.

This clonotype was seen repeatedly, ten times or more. Here the CDR3 DNA reads TGTGCCAGCAGTTATGGAGTTTGGACCGAGCAGTACTTC. It yields the protein CASSYGVWTEQYF. This chain joins TRBV6-2 or TRBV6-3 and TRBJ2-7; D is unclear. The V end was cut by 3 bases, the J end by 6 bases, with 12 bases between. The CDR3 runs 13 residues. Germline lookup yields CDR1 MNHEY and CDR2 SVGEGT.